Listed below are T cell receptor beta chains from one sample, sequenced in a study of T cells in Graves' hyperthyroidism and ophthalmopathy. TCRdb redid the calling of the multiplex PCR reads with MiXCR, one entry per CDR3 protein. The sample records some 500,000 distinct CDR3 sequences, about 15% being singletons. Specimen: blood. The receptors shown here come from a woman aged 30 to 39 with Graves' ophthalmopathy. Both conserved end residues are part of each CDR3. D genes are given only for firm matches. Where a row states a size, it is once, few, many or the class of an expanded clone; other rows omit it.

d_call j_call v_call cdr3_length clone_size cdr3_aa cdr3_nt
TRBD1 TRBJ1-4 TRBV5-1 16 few CASSFLGQGRNEKLFF TGCGCCAGCAGCTTCCTCGGACAGGGAAGGAATGAAAAACTGTTTTTT
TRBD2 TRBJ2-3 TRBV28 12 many CAGNGGTYTQYF TGTGCCGGCAACGGGGGGACCTATACGCAGTATTTT
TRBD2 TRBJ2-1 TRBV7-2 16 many CASSPGLAGGPNEQFF TGTGCCAGCAGCCCGGGACTAGCGGGAGGGCCCAATGAGCAGTTCTTC
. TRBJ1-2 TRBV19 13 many CASARQRPYGYTF TGTGCCAGTGCTAGACAGCGACCCTATGGCTACACCTTC
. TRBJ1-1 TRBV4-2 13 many CASSQDYGTEAFF TGTGCCAGCAGCCAAGACTACGGGACTGAAGCTTTCTTT
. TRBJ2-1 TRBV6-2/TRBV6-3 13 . CALRGAGYNEQFF TGTGCCCTCAGGGGGGCGGGGTACAATGAGCAGTTCTTC
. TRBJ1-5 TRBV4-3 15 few CASSQDPYSNQPQHF TGCGCCAGCAGCCAAGATCCATATAGCAATCAGCCCCAGCATTTT
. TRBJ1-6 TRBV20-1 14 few CSARGRGYNSPLHF TGCAGTGCTAGGGGCAGGGGCTATAATTCACCCCTCCACTTT
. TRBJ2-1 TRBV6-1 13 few CASSEDWTNEQFF TGTGCCAGCAGTGAAGACTGGACTAATGAGCAGTTCTTC
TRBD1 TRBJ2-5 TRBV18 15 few CASSPPGQPQETQYF TGTGCCAGCTCACCTCCGGGACAGCCTCAAGAGACCCAGTACTTC
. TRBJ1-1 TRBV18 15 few CASSPPSRANTEAFF TGTGCCAGCTCACCACCGAGCCGGGCGAACACTGAAGCTTTCTTT
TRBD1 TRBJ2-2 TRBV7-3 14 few CASSRQGAAGELFF TGTGCCAGCAGTCGGCAGGGGGCTGCCGGGGAGCTGTTTTTT
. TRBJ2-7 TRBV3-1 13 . CASSQILASEQYF TGTGCCAGCAGCCAAATCTTAGCGTCCGAGCAGTACTTC
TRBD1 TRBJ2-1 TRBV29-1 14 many CSVVRGQGFNEQFF TGCAGCGTTGTTCGGGGACAGGGATTTAATGAGCAGTTCTTC
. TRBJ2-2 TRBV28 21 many CASSQIPLAGSGQHLTGELFF TGTGCCAGCAGCCAAATTCCCCTAGCCGGCTCCGGACAGCACCTCACCGGGGAGCTGTTTTTT
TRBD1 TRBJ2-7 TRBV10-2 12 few CASSQTGDEQYF TGCGCCAGCAGCCAGACAGGGGACGAGCAGTACTTC
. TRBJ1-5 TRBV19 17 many CASSHLFTAAPNQPQHF TGTGCCAGTAGTCATTTGTTTACGGCAGCGCCCAATCAGCCCCAGCATTTT
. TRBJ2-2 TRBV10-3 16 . CAISDFGTPTTGELFF TGTGCCATCAGTGATTTCGGGACACCTACTACCGGGGAGCTGTTTTTT
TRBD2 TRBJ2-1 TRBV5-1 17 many CASSPSGTGLAYNEQFF TGCGCCAGCAGCCCATCGGGGACGGGACTAGCGTACAATGAGCAGTTCTTC
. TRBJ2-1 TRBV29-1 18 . CSVEPTADSIHTYNEQFF TGCAGCGTTGAACCCACCGCAGACTCCATACATACCTACAATGAGCAGTTCTTC
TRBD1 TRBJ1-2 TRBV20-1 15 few CSAISGTGFNYGYTF TGCAGTGCTATAAGCGGGACAGGATTTAACTATGGCTACACCTTC
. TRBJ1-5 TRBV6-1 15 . CASSTTDSGSQPQHF TGTGCCAGCAGTACGACTGACAGCGGGTCTCAGCCCCAGCATTTT
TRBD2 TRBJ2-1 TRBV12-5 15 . CASGETSGRHNEQFF TGTGCTAGTGGTGAAACTAGCGGGCGCCACAATGAGCAGTTCTTC
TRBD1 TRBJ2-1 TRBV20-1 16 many CSARDLTGVFSNEQFF TGCAGTGCTAGAGACCTGACAGGGGTGTTCTCCAATGAGCAGTTCTTC
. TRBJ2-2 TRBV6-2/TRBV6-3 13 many CATDSPNTGELFF TGTGCCACGGACAGTCCGAACACCGGGGAGCTGTTTTTT
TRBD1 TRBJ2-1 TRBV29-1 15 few CSVDVEGTGNNEQFF TGCAGCGTTGATGTTGAGGGGACAGGGAACAATGAGCAGTTCTTC
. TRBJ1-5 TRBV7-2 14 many CASSLETNYQPQHF TGTGCCAGCAGCTTGGAAACAAACTATCAGCCCCAGCATTTT
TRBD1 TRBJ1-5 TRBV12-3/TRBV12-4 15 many CASSAGTGLDQPQHF TGTGCCAGCAGTGCCGGGACAGGCTTGGATCAGCCCCAGCATTTT
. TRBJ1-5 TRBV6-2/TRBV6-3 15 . CASRAGFGSNQPQHF TGTGCCAGCAGAGCAGGGTTCGGGAGCAATCAGCCCCAGCATTTT
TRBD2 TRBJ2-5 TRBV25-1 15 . CASSGGEGLGETQYF TGTGCCAGCAGTGGGGGGGAGGGTCTGGGCGAGACCCAGTACTTC
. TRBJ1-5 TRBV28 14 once CASKSGRAYQPQHF TGTGCCAGCAAGTCAGGGAGGGCTTATCAGCCCCAGCATTTT
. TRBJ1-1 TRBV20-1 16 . CSAPRAQVGADTEAFF TGCAGTGCTCCTCGAGCACAGGTAGGAGCGGACACTGAAGCTTTCTTT
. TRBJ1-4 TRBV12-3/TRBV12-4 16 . CASSGPSTGTNEKLFF TGTGCCAGCAGTGGCCCTTCGACGGGGACTAATGAAAAACTGTTTTTT
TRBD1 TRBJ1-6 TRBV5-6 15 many CASSLGGQGTSPLHF TGTGCCAGCAGCTTGGGGGGACAGGGGACTTCACCCCTCCACTTT
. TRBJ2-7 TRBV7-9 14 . CASSLGLATYEQYF TGTGCCAGCAGCTTAGGGCTAGCCACCTACGAGCAGTACTTC
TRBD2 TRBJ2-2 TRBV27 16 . CASSRTSGKYTGELFF TGTGCCAGCAGTCGGACTAGCGGGAAATACACCGGGGAGCTGTTTTTT
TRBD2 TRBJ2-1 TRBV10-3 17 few CAISESTLILANNEQFF TGTGCCATCAGTGAGTCGACTCTAATACTAGCGAACAATGAGCAGTTCTTC
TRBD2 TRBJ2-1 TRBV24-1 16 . CATSDFTSGRASEQFF TGTGCCACCAGTGATTTTACTAGCGGGAGGGCCTCTGAGCAGTTCTTC
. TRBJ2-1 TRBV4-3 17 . CASSQETSPSSYNEQFF TGCGCCAGCAGCCAAGAAACTAGCCCAAGCTCCTACAATGAGCAGTTCTTC
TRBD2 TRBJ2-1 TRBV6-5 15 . CASITGLAGVHEQFF TGTGCCAGCATTACCGGACTAGCGGGAGTTCATGAGCAGTTCTTC
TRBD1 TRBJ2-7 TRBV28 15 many CASSGRRDRPYEQYF TGTGCCAGCAGTGGCCGCCGGGACAGACCCTACGAGCAGTACTTC
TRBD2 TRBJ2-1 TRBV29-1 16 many CSVPGLAGFTYNEQFF TGCAGCGTTCCGGGACTAGCGGGATTTACCTACAATGAGCAGTTCTTC
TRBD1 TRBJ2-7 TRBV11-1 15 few CASSLPTGTEYEQYF TGTGCCAGCAGTTTACCGACCGGGACAGAGTACGAGCAGTACTTC
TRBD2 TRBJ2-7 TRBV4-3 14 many CASSQGTSGYEQYF TGCGCCAGCAGCCAAGGGACTAGCGGCTACGAGCAGTACTTC